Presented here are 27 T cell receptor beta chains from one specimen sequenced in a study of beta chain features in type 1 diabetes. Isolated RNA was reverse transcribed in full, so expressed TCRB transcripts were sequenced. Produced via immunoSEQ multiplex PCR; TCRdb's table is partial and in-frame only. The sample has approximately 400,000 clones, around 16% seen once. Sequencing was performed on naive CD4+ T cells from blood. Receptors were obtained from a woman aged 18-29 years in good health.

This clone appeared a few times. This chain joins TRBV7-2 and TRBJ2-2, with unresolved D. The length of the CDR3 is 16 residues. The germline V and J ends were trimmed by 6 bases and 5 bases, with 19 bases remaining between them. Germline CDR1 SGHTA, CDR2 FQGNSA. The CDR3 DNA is TGTGCCAGCAGTGTCGCCTCCGTCCAGGCGACCGGGGAGCTGTTTTTT. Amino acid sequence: CASSVASVQATGELFF.

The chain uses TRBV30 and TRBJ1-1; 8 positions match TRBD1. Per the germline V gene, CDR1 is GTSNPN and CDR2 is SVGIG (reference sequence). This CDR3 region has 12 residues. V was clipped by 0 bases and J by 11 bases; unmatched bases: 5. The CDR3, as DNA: TGTGCCTGGAGTGTGCAGGGGGCTTTGGCTTTCTTT. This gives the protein CAWSVQGALAFF.

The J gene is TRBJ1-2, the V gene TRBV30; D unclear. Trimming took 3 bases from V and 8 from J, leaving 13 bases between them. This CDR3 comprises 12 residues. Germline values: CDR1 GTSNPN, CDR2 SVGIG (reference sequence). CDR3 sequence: CAWRELLGGYTF. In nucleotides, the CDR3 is TGTGCCTGGAGGGAGCTACTAGGGGGCTACACCTTC.

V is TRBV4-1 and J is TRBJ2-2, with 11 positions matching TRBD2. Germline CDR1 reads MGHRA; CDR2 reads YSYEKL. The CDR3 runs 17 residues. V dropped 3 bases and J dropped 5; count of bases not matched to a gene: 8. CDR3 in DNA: TGCGCCAGCAGCCAGGTTTGGGCTAGCGGGAGGACCGGGGAGCTGTTTTTT. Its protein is CASSQVWASGRTGELFF.

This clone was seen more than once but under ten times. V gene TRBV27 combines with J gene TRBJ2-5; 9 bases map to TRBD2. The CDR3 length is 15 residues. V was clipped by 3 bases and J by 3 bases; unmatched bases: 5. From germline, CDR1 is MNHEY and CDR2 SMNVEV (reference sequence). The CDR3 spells CASSFLASGKETQYF. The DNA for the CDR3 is TGTGCCAGCAGTTTCTTGGCTAGCGGGAAAGAGACCCAGTACTTC.

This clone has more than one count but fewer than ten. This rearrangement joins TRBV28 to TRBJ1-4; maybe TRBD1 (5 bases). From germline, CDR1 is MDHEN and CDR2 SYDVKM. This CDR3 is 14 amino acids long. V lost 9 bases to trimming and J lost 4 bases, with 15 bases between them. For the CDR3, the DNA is TGTGCCAGTAGAAATGGGGGGTTTAATGAAAAACTGTTTTTT. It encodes CASRNGGFNEKLFF.

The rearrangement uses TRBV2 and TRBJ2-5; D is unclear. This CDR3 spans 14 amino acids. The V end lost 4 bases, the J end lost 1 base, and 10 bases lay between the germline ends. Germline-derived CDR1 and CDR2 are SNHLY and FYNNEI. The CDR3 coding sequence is TGTGCCAGCAGTGCGCTCGCGGTCCAAGAGACCCAGTACTTC. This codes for CASSALAVQETQYF.

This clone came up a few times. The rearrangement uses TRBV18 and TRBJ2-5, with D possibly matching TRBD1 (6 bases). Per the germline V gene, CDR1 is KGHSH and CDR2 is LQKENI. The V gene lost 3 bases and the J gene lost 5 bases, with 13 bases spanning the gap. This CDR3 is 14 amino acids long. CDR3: CASSPDSRRETQYF. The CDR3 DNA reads TGTGCCAGCTCACCGGACAGTCGGAGGGAGACCCAGTACTTC. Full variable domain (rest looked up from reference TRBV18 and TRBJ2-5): NAGVMQNPRHLVRRRGQEARLRCSPMKGHSHVYWYRQLPEEGLKFMVYLQKENIIDESGMPKERFSAEFPKEGPSILRIQQVVRGDSAAYFCASSPDSRRETQYFGPGTRLLVL.

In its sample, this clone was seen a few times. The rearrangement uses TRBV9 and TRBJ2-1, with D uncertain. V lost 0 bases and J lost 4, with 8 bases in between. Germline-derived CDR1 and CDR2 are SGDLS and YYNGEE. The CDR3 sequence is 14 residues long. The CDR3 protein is CASSVGVPYNEQFF. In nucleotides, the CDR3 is TGTGCCAGCAGCGTAGGAGTGCCATACAATGAGCAGTTCTTC.

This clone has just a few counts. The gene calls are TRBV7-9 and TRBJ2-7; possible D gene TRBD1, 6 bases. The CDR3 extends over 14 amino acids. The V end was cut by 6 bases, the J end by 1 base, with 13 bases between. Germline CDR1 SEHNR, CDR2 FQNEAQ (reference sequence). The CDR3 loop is CASSQTGTSYEQYF. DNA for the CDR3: TGTGCCAGCAGTCAAACAGGGACGTCCTACGAGCAGTACTTC.

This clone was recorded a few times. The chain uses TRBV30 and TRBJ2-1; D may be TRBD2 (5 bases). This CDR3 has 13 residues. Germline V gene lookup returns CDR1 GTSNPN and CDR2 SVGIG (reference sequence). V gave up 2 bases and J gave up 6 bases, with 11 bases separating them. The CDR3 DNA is TGTGCCTGGAGTCCCGGACTTTTCAATGAGCAGTTCTTC. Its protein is CAWSPGLFNEQFF.

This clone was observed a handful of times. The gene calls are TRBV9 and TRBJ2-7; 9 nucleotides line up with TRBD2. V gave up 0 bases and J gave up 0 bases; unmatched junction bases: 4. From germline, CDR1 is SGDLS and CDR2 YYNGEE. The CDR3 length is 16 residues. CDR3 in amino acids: CASSVVAGASSYEQYF. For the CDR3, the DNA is TGTGCCAGCAGCGTAGTAGCGGGGGCTTCCTCCTACGAGCAGTACTTC.

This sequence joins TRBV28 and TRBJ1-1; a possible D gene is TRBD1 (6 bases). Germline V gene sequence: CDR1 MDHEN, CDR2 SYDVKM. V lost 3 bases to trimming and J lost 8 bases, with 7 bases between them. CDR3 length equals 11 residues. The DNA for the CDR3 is TGTGCCAGCAGTTTGAGGGGGGAAGCTTTCTTT. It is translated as CASSLRGEAFF.

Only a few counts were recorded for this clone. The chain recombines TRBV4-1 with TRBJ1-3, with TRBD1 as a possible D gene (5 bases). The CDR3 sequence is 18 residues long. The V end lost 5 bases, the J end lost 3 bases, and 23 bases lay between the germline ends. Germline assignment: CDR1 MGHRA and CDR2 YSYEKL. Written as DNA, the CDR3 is TGCGCCAGCAGCTGGAAAGGGACTGCCGAAAAAGGTGGAAACACCATATATTTT. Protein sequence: CASSWKGTAEKGGNTIYF.

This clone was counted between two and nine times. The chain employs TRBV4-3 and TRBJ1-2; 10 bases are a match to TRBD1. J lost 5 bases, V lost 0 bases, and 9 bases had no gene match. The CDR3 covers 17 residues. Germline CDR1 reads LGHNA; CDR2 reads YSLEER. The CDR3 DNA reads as TGCGCCAGCAGCCAAGATATCGGGGGGACAGGGGAGTATGGCTACACCTTC. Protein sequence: CASSQDIGGTGEYGYTF.

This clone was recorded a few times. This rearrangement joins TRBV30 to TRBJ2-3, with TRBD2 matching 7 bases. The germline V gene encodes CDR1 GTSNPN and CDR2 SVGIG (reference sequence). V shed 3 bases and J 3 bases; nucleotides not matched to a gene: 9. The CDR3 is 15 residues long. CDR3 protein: CAWRGGGAGTDTQYF. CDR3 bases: TGTGCCTGGAGGGGCGGGGGTGCGGGGACAGATACGCAGTATTTT.

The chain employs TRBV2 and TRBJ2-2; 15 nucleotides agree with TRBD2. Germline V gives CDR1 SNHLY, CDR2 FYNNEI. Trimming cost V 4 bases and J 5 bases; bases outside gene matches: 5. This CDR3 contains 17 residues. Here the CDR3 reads CASSGTSGRARTGELFF. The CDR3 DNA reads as TGTGCCAGCAGTGGGACTAGCGGGAGGGCACGGACCGGGGAGCTGTTTTTT.

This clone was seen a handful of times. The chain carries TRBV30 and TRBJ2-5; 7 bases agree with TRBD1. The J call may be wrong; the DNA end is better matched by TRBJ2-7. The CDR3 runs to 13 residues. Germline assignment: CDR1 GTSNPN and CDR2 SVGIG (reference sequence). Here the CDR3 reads CAGAGNRGYEQYF. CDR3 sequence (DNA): TGTGCCGGGGCCGGAAACAGGGGCTACGAGCAGTACTTC.

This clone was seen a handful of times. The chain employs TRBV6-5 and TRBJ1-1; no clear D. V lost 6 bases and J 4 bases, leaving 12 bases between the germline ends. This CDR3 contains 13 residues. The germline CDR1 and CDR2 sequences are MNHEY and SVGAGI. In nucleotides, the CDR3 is TGTGCCAGCAGACCCCCGGGAAGCACTGAAGCTTTCTTT. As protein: CASRPPGSTEAFF.

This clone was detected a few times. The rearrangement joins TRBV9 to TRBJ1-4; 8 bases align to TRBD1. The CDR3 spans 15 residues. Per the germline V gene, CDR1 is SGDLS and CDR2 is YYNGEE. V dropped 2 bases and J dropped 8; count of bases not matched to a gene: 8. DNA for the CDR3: TGTGCCAGCAGCGTCCAGGGGGCGCGGGACGAAAAACTGTTTTTT. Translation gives CASSVQGARDEKLFF.

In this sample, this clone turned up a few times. The CDR3 nucleotides read TGTGCCAGCAGCTTAGATTACAGATTCGCAACTAATGAAAAACTGTTTTTT. This encodes CASSLDYRFATNEKLFF. This rearrangement joins TRBV7-9 to TRBJ1-4; D is ambiguous. The CDR3 spans 17 residues. Germline CDR1 reads SEHNR; CDR2 reads FQNEAQ (reference sequence). Trimming shortened V by 1 base and J by 0 bases, and 12 bases separated the two germline ends. Drawing the rest from reference TRBV7-9 and TRBJ1-4, the complete variable domain is DTGVSQNPRHKITKRGQNVTFRCDPISEHNRLYWYRQTLGQGPEFLTYFQNEAQLEKSRLLSDRFSAERPKGSFSTLEIQRTEQGDSAMYLCASSLDYRFATNEKLFFGSGTQLSVL.

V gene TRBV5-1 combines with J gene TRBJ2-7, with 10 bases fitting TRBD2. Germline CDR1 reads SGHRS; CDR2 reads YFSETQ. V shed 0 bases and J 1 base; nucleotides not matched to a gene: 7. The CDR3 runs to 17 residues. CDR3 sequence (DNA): TGCGCCAGCAGCTTGGTCCTAGCGGGAGAGAGGTCCTACGAGCAGTACTTC. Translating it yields CASSLVLAGERSYEQYF. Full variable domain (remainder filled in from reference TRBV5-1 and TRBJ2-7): KAGVTQTPRYLIKTRGQQVTLSCSPISGHRSVSWYQQTPGQGLQFLFEYFSETQRNKGNFPGRFSGRQFSNSRSEMNVSTLELGDSALYLCASSLVLAGERSYEQYFGPGTRLTVT.

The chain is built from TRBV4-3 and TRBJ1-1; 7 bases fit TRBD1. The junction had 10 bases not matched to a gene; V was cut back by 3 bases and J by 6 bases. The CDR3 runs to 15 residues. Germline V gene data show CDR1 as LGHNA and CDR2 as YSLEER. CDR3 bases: TGCGCCAGCAGCCAGCACCGGGACAGAGAGGCTGAAGCTTTCTTT. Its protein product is CASSQHRDREAEAFF.

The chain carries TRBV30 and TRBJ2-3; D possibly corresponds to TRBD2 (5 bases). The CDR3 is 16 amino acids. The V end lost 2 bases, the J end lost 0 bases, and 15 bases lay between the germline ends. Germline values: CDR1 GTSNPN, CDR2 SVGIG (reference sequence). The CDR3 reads CAWSSNFRGSTDTQYF. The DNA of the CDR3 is TGTGCCTGGAGTTCCAACTTTCGGGGAAGCACAGATACGCAGTATTTT.

The CDR3 loop reads CASRIQGLSAFF. The CDR3 nucleotides read TGTGCCAGCAGGATACAGGGGCTCTCAGCTTTCTTT. V is TRBV28 and J is TRBJ1-1; 7 nucleotides align to TRBD1. This CDR3 spans 12 amino acids. Germline V gene sequence: CDR1 MDHEN, CDR2 SYDVKM. J was trimmed by 10 bases and V by 6 bases; bases with no gene match: 8. The full variable domain, its missing parts supplied by reference TRBV28 and TRBJ1-1, is DVKVTQSSRYLVKRTGEKVFLECVQDMDHENMFWYRQDPGLGLRLIYFSYDVKMKEKGDIPEGYSVSREKKERFSLILESASTNQTSMYLCASRIQGLSAFFGQGTRLTVV.

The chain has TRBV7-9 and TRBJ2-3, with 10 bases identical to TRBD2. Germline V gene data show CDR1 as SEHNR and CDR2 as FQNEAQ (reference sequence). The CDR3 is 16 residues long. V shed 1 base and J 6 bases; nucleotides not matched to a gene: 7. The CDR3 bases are TGTGCCAGCAGCTTAGAAGTTCTAGCGGGAGCCGATACGCAGTATTTT. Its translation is CASSLEVLAGADTQYF.

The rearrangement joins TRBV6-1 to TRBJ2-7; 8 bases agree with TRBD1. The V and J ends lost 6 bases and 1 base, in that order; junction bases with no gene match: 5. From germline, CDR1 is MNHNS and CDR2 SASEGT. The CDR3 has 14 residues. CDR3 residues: CASSGQGVSYEQYF. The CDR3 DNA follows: TGTGCCAGCAGCGGACAGGGTGTTTCCTACGAGCAGTACTTC.